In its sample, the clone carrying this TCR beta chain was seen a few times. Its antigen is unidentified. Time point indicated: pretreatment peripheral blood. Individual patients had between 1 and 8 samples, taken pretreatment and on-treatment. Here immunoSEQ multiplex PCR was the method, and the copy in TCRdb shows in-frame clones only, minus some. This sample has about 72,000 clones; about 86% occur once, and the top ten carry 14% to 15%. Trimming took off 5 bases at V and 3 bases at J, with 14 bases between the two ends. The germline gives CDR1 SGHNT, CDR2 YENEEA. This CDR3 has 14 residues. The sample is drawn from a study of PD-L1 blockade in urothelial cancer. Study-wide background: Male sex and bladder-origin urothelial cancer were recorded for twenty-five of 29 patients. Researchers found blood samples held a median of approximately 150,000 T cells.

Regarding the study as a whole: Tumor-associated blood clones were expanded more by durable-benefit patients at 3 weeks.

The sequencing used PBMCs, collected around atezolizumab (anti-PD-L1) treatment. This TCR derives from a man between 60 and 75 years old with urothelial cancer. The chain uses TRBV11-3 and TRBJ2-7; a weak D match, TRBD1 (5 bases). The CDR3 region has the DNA TGTGCCAGCAGCCCCGCGGCTCAGGGCTACGAGCAGTACTTC. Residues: CASSPAAQGYEQYF.